This T cell receptor (beta chain) was sequenced for a study of T cell changes during pregnancy in multiple sclerosis. Assay: immunoSEQ multiplex PCR; the TCRdb copy retains only in-frame clones and omits some. The data contain under 60,000 clones, around 94% of them singletons. V lost 1 base to trimming and J lost 0 bases, with 12 bases between them. This CDR3 has 17 amino acids. The germline V gene encodes CDR1 SGHDN and CDR2 FVKESK. Sequenced here: CD4+ T cells from peripheral blood mononuclear cells, sampled in the third trimester of pregnancy. V and J are TRBV14 and TRBJ2-2; maybe TRBD2 (5 bases). The sequence was obtained from a female donor with multiple sclerosis, enrolled in a pregnancy study. The DNA of the CDR3 is TGTGCCAGCAGCCAAGTAGGCAGCGGAGCGAACACCGGGGAGCTGTTTTTT. Translation gives CASSQVGSGANTGELFF.